This section outlines one T cell receptor (beta chain) sequence together with its context. This sample was included in a study of spatial heterogeneity in lung cancer. Study at large: When available, follow-up PBMC samples taken a median of about two years after resection were sequenced.

Stated time point: blood at routine non-recurrence follow-up after resection. Unsorted whole RNA samples from tumor, nontumor lung or frozen PBMC were sequenced. CDR1 and CDR2 from the germline V gene are SQVTM and ANQGSEA. V was shortened by 0 bases and J by 8 bases, with 5 bases between the two germline ends. The length of the CDR3 is 11 residues. MiXCR was run by TCRdb on the 5' RACE reads, yielding one entry per CDR3 protein. The table has about 20,000 distinct CDR3 sequences, less than 12% seen once. This chain links TRBV29-1 with TRBJ2-1; D is uncertain. The TCR sequence derives from a female donor with early-stage non-small cell lung cancer. This specimen consisted of PBMCs, obtained at follow-up. The CDR3 reads CSVEDLYEQFF. The CDR3 DNA reads as TGCAGCGTTGAAGACCTGTATGAGCAGTTCTTC.